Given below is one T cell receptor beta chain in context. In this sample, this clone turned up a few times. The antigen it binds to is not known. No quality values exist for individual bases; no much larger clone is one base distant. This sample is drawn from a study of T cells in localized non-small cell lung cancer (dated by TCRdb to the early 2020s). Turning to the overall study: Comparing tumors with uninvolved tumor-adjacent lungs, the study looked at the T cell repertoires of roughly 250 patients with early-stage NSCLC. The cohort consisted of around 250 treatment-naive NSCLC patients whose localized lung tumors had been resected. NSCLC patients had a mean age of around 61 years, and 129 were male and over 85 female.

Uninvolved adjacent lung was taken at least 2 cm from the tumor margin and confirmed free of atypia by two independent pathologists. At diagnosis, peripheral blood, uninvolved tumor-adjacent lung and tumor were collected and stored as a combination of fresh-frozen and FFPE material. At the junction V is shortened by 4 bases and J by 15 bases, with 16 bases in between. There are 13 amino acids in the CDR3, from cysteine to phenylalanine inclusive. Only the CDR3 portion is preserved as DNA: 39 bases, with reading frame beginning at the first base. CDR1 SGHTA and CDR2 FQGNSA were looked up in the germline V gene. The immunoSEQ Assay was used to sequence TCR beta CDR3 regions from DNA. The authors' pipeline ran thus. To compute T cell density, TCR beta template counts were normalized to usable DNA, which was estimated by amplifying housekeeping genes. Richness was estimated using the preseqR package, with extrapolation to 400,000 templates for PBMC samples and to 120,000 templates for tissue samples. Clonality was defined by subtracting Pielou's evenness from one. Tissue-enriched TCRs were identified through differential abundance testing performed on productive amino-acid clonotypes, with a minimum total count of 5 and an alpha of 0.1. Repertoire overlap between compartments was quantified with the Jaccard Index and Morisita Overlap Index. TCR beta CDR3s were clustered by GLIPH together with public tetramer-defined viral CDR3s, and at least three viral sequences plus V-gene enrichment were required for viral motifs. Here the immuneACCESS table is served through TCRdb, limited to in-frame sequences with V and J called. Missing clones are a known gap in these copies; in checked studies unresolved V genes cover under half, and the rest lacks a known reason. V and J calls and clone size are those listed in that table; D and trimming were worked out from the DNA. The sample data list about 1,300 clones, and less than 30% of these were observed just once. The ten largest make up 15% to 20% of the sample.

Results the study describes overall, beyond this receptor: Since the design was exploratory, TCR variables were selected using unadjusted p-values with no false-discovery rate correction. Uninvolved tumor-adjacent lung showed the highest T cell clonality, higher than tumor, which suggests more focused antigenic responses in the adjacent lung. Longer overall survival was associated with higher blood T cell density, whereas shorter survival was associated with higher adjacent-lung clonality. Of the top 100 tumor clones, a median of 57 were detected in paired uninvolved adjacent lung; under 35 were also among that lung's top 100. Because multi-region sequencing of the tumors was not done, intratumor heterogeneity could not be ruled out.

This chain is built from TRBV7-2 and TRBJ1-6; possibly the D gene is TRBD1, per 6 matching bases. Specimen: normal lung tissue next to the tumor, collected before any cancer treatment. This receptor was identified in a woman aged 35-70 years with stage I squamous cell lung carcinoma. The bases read TGTGCCAGCAGCTCGAAAACAGGGATTCACCTCCACTTT. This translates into CASSSKTGIHLHF.